Sequencing of this T cell receptor (beta chain) was carried out in a study of blood T cells in healthy people across ages (dated by TCRdb to the mid-2010s). Concerning the study at large: In model experiments, roughly one uniquely barcoded TCR beta cDNA molecule per two T cells was captured by template switching. To track age-related changes in TCR beta repertoire diversity, the study relied on deep sequencing normalized with unique cDNA molecular identifiers. Four age groups were formed from the donors: young (average about 16 years), middle-aged (approximately 40), aged (under 70) and long-lived (82). To avoid experimental bias, donors of different ages were spread randomly across the sequencing lanes. For two donors (one aged 18 to 29 and one aged 80 or older), the study analyzed two additional independent replicas of 1 million unique cDNA reads from the same blood draw.

Points on this clonotype: The target of this receptor is not known. One base away there is no much larger clone; base qualities are not given.

The library relied on 5' RACE. The sequencing machine was an Illumina HiSeq 2500. A second 7 to 11 cycle PCR used a sample-barcoded 5' primer and a J-beta primer mix. Each TCR beta cDNA molecule received a unique molecular identifier from a template-switch 5' adaptor carrying 12 random nucleotides. Each sample yielded at least 3 million CDR3-containing paired-end reads. The Mint cDNA synthesis kit, primed by a TRBC-specific oligonucleotide, was used to synthesize first-strand cDNA from all RNA. Following uracil-DNA glycosylase treatment, all cDNA underwent a first 18-cycle PCR with the universal primers M1SS and BC2_uni_R. The original pipeline was this. For normalization, 1 million high-quality reads, each with a distinct molecular identifier, were randomly selected from each sample. Reads with shared molecular identifiers were discarded instead of being binned into consensus sequences. CDR3 identification, clonotype clustering and error correction used MiTCR with a Q25 quality threshold and the strictest error-elimination algorithm. Lower-bound total TCR beta diversity was estimated with a nonparametric unseen species model using Euler transformation. TCRdb reprocessing: public reads trimmed at Q25 with fastp, clones called with MiXCR, in-frame beta chains kept. Here each entry gathers all rows of one CDR3 protein and keeps the most common genes and DNA. For this entry, the V and J calls and clone size follow TCRdb and not the study's own pipeline. The sample has hundreds of thousands of distinct CDR3 sequences on record, 55% to 65% of them singletons. About 27% of the sample goes to the ten largest clones.

Donors were 30 to 45 systemically healthy Caucasian individuals from Russia aged roughly 6 to 90 years. About 9.6 milliliters of peripheral blood were collected from each donor into EDTA-treated Vacutainer tubes. Ficoll-Paque density-gradient centrifugation was used to isolate PBMCs, with at least 6 million per sample. Trizol reagent was used to extract total RNA from the PBMCs, yielding at least 5.5 micrograms per sample. For every donor, an aliquot of PBMCs went through flow cytometry to measure the percentages of naive CD45RAhigh/CD27high T cells. V is cut by 10 bases and J by 1 base, and the space between the germline ends is 22 bases. The germline V gene provides CDR1 MNHNS and CDR2 SASEGT. From the cysteine through the phenylalanine, the CDR3 covers 16 amino acids. This entry keeps only the CDR3 DNA: 48 bases, framed from base 1. What the research found in general, with its limitations: Since profiling was done on bulk unsorted PBMCs, naive and antigen-experienced compartments could not be conclusively compared. Compared with the aged group, the long-lived group had more naive CD4+ T cells, fewer expanded clones and increased TCR diversity, a pattern suggesting age selection. Observed TCR beta diversity correlated strongly with the percentage of naive T cells measured by flow cytometry. Estimates of total diversity based on one million sequenced T cells were considered lower bounds and underestimates. The CMV infection status of donors was not known, potentially confounding age-related changes in expanded clonotypes. Observed TCR beta diversity per million T cells fell roughly linearly with age, and a significant reduction was already apparent by age approximately 40.

The TCR was taken from a man between 25 and 39 years old in good health. Input material: blood. The chain is assembled from TRBV6-1 and TRBJ1-1; the D segment could be TRBD1, given 6 matching bases. The DNA sequence reads TGTGCCACCAAGTTGGATACAGGGACCAGGAACACTGAAGCTTTCTTT. Its protein product is CATKLDTGTRNTEAFF.